This TCR beta chain appears in the sequencing data of a study of technical replicates of blood from a few donors. CDR1 and CDR2 (germline): SGHAT, FQNNGV. The CDR3 extends over 12 amino acids. The V end was cut by 5 bases, the J end by 3 bases, with 8 bases between. Measured with immunoSEQ multiplex PCR; TCRdb has only the in-frame clones, and not every one. The sample has about 6,900 clones, 90% to 96% seen once. The sequence derives from a human donor in good health. Sequencing was carried out using PBMCs. The rearrangement joins TRBV11-2 to TRBJ2-7; D is unresolved. CDR3 region: CASSRQVYEQYF. CDR3 nucleotide sequence: TGTGCCAGCAGCCGCCAGGTCTACGAGCAGTACTTC.